This TCR beta chain was sequenced in a study of CD8+ T cells in alopecia areata. Of note for this clone: The antigen remains unidentified.

General study results and limits: Possibly as an HLA-related effect, TCR sharing across patients appeared less clear than in mice.

It was from PBMCs that CD4+ and CD8+ T cells were sorted. Extraction and reverse transcription of RNA yielded cDNA as the sequencing template. Using immunoSEQ multiplex PCR, the repertoire was profiled, and TCRdb retains in-frame clones only, with some absent. The data show tens of thousands of clones, 51% seen once. The CDR3 loop spans 14 amino acids. Germline CDR1 and CDR2: MNHEY and SVGAGI. The V and J ends lost 10 bases and 7 bases, in that order; junction bases with no gene match: 12. The V and J genes are TRBV6-5 and TRBJ2-1; TRBD2 matches 8 bases. Sample: NKG2D-high CD8+ T cells sorted from blood. The sequence was collected from a human donor with alopecia areata. In nucleotides, the CDR3 is TGTGCCACCTTGAAGGGCGGGGGGTTAAATGAGCAGTTCTTC. Translated, it gives CATLKGGGLNEQFF.